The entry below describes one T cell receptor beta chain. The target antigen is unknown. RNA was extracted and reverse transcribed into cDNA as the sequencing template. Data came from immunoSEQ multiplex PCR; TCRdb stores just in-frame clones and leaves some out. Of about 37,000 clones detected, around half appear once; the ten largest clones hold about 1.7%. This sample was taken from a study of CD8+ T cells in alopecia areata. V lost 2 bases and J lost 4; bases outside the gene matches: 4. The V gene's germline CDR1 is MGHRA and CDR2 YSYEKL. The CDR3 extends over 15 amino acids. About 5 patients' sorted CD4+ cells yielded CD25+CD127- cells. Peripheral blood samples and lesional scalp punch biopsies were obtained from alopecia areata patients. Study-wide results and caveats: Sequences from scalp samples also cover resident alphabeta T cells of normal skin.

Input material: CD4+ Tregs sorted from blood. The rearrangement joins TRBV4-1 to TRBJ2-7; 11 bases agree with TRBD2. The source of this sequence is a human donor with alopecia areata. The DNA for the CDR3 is TGCGCCAGCAGCCAACGACTAGCGGGACTGTACGAGCAGTACTTC. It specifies CASSQRLAGLYEQYF.